This T cell receptor beta chain was captured by sequencing in a study of stem cell transplantation in POMP-related autoinflammatory disease. The wider study: The study hypothesized thymoproteasome defects skew the TRB repertoire via impaired CD8+ selection. Study-level points and caveats: Patients with PRAID showed a restricted number of unique TRB V-J gene pairings. PRAID patients trended toward lower TRB diversity and higher clonality in all analyzed T-cell subsets.

PRAID combined immunodeficiency and autoinflammation. Assay: immunoSEQ multiplex PCR; the TCRdb copy retains only in-frame clones and omits some. The top ten clones hold around 2.5% of a sample with about 26,000 clones, 82% of them seen once. Trimming cost V 5 bases and J 5 bases, with 18 bases left between them. Germline CDR1 is SGDLS and CDR2 is YYNGEE. The CDR3 covers 15 residues. As for this clone: What it binds is not known.

The material sequenced was CD4+ T cells from PBMCs, taken before stem cell transplantation. The chain is built from TRBV9 and TRBJ2-3, with D possibly being TRBD2 (6 bases). This receptor was obtained from a human donor with POMP-related autoinflammation and immune dysregulation (PRAID). CDR3 in amino acids: CASSLGLSWGDTQYF. DNA for the CDR3: TGTGCCAGCAGTTTGGGACTTTCCTGGGGAGATACGCAGTATTTT.